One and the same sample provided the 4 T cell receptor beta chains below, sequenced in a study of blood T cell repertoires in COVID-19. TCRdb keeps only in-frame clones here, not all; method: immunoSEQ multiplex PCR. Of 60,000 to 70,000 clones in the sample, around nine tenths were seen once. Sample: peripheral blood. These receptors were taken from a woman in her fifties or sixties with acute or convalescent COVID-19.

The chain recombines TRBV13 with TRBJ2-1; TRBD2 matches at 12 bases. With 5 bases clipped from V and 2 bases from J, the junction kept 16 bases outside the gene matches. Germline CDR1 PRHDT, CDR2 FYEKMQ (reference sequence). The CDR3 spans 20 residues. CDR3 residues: CASSRYSGLAGGDTYNEQFF. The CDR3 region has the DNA TGTGCCAGCAGCCGTTATTCGGGGCTAGCGGGAGGGGATACCTACAATGAGCAGTTCTTC.

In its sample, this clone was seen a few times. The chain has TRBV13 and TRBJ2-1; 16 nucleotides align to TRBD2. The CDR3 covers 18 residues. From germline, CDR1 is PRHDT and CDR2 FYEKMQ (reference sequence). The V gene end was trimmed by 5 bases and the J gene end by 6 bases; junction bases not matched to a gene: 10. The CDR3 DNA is TGTGCCAGCAGCCGCCGCGGGACTAGCGGGGGGGCTCTCAATGAGCAGTTCTTC. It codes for CASSRRGTSGGALNEQFF. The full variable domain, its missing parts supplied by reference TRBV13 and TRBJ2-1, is AAGVIQSPRHLIKEKRETATLKCYPIPRHDTVYWYQQGPGQDPQFLISFYEKMQSDKGSIPDRFSAQQFSDYHSELNMSSLELGDSALYFCASSRRGTSGGALNEQFFGPGTRLTVL.

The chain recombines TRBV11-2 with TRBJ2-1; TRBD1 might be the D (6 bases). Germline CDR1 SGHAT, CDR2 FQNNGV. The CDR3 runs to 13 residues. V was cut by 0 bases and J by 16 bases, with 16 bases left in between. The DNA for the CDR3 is TGTGCCAGCAGCTTAGAACTACGGGACAAGGTTTTCTTC. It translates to CASSLELRDKVFF. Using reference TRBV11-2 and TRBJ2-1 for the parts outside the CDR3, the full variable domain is EAGVAQSPRYKIIEKRQSVAFWCNPISGHATLYWYQQILGQGPKLLIQFQNNGVVDDSQLPKDRFSAERLKGVDSTLKIQPAKLEDSAVYLCASSLELRDKVFFGPGTRLTVL.

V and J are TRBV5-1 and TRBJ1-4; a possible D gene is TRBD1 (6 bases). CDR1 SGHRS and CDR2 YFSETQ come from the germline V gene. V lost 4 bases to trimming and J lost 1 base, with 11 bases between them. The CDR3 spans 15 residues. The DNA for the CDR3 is TGCGCCAGCAGCCTACAGGGACAAACTAATGAAAAACTGTTTTTT. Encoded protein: CASSLQGQTNEKLFF.